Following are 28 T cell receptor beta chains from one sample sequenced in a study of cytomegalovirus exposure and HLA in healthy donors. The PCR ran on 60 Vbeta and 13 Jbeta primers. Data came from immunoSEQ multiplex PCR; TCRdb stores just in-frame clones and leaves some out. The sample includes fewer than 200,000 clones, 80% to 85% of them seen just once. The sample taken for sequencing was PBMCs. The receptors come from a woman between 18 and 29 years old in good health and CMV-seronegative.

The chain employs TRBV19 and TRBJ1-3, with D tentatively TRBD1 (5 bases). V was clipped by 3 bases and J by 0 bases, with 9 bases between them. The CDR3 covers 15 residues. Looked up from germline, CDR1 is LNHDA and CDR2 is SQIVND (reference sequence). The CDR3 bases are TGTGCCAGTAGTATTCGGGGGTCCTCTGGAAACACCATATATTTT. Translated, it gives CASSIRGSSGNTIYF.

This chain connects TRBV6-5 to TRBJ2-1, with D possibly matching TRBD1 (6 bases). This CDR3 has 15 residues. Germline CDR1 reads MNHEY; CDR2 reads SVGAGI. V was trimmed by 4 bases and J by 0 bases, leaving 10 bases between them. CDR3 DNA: TGTGCCAGCAGTTCCGGACAGAGCTCCTACAATGAGCAGTTCTTC. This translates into CASSSGQSSYNEQFF.

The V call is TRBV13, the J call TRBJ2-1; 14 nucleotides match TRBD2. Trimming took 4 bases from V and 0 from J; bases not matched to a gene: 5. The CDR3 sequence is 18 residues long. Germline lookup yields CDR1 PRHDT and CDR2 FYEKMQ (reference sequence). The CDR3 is CASSSGLAGVPSYNEQFF. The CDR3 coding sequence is TGTGCCAGCAGCTCGGGACTAGCGGGGGTCCCCTCCTACAATGAGCAGTTCTTC.

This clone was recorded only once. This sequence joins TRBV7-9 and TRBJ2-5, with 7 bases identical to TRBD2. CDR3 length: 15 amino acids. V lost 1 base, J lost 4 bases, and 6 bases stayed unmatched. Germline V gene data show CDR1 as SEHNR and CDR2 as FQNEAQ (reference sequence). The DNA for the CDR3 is TGTGCCAGCAGCTTAGATATAACGGGAGGAGAGACCCAGTACTTC. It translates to CASSLDITGGETQYF.

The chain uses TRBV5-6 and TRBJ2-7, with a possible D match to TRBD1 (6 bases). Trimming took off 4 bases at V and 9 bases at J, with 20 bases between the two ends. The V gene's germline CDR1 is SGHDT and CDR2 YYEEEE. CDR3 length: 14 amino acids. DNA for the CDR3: TGTGCCAGCAGCGCTCCGGCACAGGGCTCGCGGCAGTACTTC. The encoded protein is CASSAPAQGSRQYF.

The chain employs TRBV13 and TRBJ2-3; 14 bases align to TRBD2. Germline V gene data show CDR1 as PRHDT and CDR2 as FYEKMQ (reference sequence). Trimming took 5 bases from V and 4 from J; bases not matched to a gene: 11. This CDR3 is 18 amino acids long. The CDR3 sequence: CASSTAKTSGRDSDTQYF. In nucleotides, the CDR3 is TGTGCCAGCAGCACCGCAAAGACTAGCGGGAGGGACTCAGATACGCAGTATTTT.

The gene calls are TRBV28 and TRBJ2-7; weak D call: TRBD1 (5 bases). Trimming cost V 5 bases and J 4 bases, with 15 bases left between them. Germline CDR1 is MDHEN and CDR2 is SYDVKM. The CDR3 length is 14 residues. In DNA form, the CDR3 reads TGTGCCAGCAGTAGTTGGACAATTAATTACGAGCAGTACTTC. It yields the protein CASSSWTINYEQYF.

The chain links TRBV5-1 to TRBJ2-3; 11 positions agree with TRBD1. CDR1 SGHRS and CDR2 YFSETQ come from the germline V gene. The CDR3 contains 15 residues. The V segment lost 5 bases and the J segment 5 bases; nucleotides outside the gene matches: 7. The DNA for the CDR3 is TGCGCCAGCAGTTACCGGACAGGGGGCGTAGATACGCAGTATTTT. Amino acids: CASSYRTGGVDTQYF.

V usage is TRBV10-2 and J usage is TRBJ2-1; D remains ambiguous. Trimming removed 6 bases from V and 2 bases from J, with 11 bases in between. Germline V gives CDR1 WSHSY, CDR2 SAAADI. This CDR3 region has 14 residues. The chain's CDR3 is CASSPGLPYNEQFF. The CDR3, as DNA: TGCGCCAGCAGCCCAGGCTTACCCTACAATGAGCAGTTCTTC.

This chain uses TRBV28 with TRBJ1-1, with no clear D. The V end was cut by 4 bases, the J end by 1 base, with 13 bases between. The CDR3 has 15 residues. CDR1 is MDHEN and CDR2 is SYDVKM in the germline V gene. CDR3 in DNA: TGTGCCAGCAGTTCGGAGATCCTCCCGAACACTGAAGCTTTCTTT. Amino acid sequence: CASSSEILPNTEAFF.

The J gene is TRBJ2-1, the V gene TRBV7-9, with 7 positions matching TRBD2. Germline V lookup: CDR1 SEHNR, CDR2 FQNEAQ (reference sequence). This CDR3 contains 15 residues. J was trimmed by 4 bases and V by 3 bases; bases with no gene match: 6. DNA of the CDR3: TGTGCCAGCAGCTTTACTAGCGAGAGATACAATGAGCAGTTCTTC. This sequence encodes CASSFTSERYNEQFF.

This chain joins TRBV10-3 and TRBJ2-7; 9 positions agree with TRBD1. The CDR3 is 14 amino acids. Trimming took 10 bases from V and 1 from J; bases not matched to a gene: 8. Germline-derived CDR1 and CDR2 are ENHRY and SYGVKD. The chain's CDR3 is CATEQQGASYEQYF. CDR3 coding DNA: TGTGCCACCGAACAACAGGGGGCTTCCTACGAGCAGTACTTC.

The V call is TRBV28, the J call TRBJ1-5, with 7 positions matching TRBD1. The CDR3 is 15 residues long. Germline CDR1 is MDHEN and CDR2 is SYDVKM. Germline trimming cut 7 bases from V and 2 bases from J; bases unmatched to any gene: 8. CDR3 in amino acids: CASNPAGTGNQPQHF. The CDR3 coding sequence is TGTGCCAGCAATCCCGCCGGGACAGGCAATCAGCCCCAGCATTTT.

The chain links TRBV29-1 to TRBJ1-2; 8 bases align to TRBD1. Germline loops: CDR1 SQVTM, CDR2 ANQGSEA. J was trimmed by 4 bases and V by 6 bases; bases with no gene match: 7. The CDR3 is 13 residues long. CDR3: CSVRTTGGYGYTF. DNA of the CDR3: TGCAGCGTGAGGACCACAGGGGGCTATGGCTACACCTTC. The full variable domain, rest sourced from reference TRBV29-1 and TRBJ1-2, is SAVISQKPSRDICQRGTSLTIQCQVDSQVTMMFWYRQQPGQSLTLIATANQGSEATYESGFVIDKFPISRPNLTFSTLTVSNMSPEDSSIYLCSVRTTGGYGYTFGSGTRLTVV.

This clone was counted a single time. The CDR3 DNA sequence: TGTGCCAGCAGCTTCGACCTTAGCGGCACAGATACGCAGTATTTT. Translated: CASSFDLSGTDTQYF. The J gene is TRBJ2-3, the V gene TRBV7-2, with a weak D call TRBD2 (5 bases). The V and J ends lost 3 bases and 1 base respectively, with 11 bases between them. Germline values: CDR1 SGHTA, CDR2 FQGNSA. The CDR3 contains 15 residues.

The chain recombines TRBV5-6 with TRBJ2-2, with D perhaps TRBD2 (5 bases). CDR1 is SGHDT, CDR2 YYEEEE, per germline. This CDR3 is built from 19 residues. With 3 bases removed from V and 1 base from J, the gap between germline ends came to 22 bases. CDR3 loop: CASSSSFRRTPLNTGELFF. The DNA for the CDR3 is TGTGCCAGCAGCTCTAGCTTCCGGAGGACTCCTCTGAACACCGGGGAGCTGTTTTTT.

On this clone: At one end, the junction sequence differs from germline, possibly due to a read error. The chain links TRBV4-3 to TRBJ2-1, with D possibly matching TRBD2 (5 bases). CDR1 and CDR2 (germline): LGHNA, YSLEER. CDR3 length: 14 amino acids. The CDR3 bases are TGCGCCAGCGGCCACCCCGGGATCTACAATGAGCAGTTCTTC. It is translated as CASGHPGIYNEQFF.

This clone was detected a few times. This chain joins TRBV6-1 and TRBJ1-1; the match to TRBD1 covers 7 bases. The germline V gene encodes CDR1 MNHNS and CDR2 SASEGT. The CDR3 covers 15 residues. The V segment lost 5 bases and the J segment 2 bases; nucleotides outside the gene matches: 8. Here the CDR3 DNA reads TGTGCCAGCAGTCACTTCCGGGACAGCAACACTGAAGCTTTCTTT. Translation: CASSHFRDSNTEAFF.

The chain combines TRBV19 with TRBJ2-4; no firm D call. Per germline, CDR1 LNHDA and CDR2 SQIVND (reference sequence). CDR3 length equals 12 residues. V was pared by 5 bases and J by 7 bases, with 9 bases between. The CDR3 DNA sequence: TGTGCCAGTAGTGCACAGAGTAACATTCAGTACTTC. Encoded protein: CASSAQSNIQYF.

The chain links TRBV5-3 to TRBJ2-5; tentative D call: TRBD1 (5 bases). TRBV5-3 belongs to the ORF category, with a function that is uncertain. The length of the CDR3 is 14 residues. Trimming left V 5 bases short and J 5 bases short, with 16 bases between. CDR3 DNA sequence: TGTGCCAGAAGTCCGAGGACATTTAGGGAGACCCAGTACTTC. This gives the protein CARSPRTFRETQYF.

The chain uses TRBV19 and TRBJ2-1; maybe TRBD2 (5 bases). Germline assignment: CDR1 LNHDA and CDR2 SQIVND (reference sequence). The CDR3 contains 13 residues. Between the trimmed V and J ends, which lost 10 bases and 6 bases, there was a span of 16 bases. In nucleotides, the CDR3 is TGTGCCACAAACCATGGTGGGAGCAATGAGCAGTTCTTC. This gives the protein CATNHGGSNEQFF.

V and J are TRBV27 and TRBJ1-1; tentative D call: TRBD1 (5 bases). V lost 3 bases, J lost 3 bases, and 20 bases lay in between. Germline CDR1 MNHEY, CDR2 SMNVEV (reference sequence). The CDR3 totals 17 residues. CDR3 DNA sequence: TGTGCCAGCAGTTTTGCGGGGGAAGAGGGTCGGGACACTGAAGCTTTCTTT. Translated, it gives CASSFAGEEGRDTEAFF.

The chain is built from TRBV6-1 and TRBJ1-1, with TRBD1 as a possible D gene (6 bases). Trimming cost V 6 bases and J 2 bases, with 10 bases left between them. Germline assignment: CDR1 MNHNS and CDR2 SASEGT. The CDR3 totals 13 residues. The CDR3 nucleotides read TGTGCCAGCAGCAGGGGTATCAACACTGAAGCTTTCTTT. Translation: CASSRGINTEAFF.

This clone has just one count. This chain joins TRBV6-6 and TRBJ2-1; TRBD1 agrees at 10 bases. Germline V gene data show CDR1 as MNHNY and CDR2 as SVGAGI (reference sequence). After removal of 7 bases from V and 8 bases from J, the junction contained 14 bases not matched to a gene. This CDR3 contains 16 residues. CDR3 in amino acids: CASKIRQGAGVDEQFF. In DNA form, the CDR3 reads TGTGCCAGCAAAATCAGACAGGGGGCGGGGGTGGATGAGCAGTTCTTC.

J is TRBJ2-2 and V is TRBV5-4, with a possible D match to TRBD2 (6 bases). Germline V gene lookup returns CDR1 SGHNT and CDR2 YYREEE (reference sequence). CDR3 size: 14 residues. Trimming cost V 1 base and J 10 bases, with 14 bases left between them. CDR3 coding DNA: TGTGCCAGCAGCTTGAGGAGGGAAGCAGAGGAGCTGTTTTTT. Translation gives CASSLRREAEELFF.

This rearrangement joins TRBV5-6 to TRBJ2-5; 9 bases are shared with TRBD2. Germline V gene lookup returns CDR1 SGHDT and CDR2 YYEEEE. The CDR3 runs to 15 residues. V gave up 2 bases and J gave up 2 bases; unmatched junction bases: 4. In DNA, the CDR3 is TGTGCCAGCAGCTTTAGCGGGAGACGACAAGAGACCCAGTACTTC. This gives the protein CASSFSGRRQETQYF.

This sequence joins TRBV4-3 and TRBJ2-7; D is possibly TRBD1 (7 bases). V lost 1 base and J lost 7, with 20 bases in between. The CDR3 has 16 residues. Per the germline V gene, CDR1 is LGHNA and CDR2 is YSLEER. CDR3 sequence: CASSQGLGGPVREQYF. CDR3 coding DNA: TGCGCCAGCAGCCAAGGACTAGGGGGCCCAGTGAGGGAGCAGTACTTC.

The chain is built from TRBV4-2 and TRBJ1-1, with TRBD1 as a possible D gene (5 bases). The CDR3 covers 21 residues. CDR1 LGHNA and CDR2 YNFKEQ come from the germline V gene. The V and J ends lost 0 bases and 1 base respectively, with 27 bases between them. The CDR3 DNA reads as TGTGCCAGCAGCCAAGATCCCCATGTGGAGGGACTGGTAGTGGGGAACACTGAAGCTTTCTTT. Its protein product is CASSQDPHVEGLVVGNTEAFF.